These 31 T cell receptor beta chains were sequenced from one sample in a study of T cells in Graves' hyperthyroidism and ophthalmopathy. Amplification of TCR beta CDR3 regions used RNA as the template. RT-PCR in the first round (using the HTBI primer set) targeted the TCR CDR3. TCRdb reprocessed the multiplex PCR reads via MiXCR and lists one record per CDR3 protein. The table includes hundreds of thousands of distinct CDR3 sequences, about 15% detected once. Sequencing input: blood. These TCRs come from a woman aged 18-29 years with Graves' hyperthyroidism.

This clonotype has ten or more counts. The chain couples TRBV20-1 to TRBJ2-7; TRBD1 might be the D (5 bases). Germline V gene data show CDR1 as DFQATT and CDR2 as SNEGSKA (reference sequence). Trimming cost V 6 bases and J 3 bases, with 12 bases left between them. This CDR3 spans 12 amino acids. The CDR3 protein is CSANEDSYEQYF. The CDR3 coding sequence is TGCAGTGCCAATGAAGACAGCTACGAGCAGTACTTC.

The table lists this clonotype with many counts. The chain is built from TRBV11-3 and TRBJ2-1; the match to TRBD2 covers 9 bases. Germline CDR1 and CDR2: SGHNT and YENEEA. CDR3 length equals 16 residues. The junction had 9 bases not matched to a gene; V was cut back by 3 bases and J by 6 bases. The CDR3 sequence is CASSLAPSGTTNEQFF. For the CDR3, the DNA is TGTGCCAGCAGCTTGGCACCTAGCGGGACTACCAATGAGCAGTTCTTC.

This clonotype occurred many times. The rearrangement links TRBV7-9 to TRBJ2-3; D unresolved. Germline CDR1 is SEHNR and CDR2 is FQNEAQ (reference sequence). V lost 1 base, J lost 0 bases, and 8 bases lay in between. The CDR3 is 15 amino acids. The CDR3 DNA reads TGTGCCAGCAGCTTAGTACAGCTTAGCACAGATACGCAGTATTTT. Its protein product is CASSLVQLSTDTQYF.

This chain's CDR3 is CASSQGPGGETQYF. In DNA form, the CDR3 reads TGCGCCAGCAGCCAAGGCCCCGGGGGAGAGACCCAGTACTTC. The chain has TRBV4-1 and TRBJ2-5; possibly TRBD2 for D (6 bases). In germline, CDR1 is MGHRA, CDR2 YSYEKL. The CDR3 is 14 amino acids. The ends were cut back, 1 base at V and 4 bases at J, with 10 bases in the middle.

This clonotype occurred many times. The chain combines TRBV5-4 with TRBJ1-5; D gene ambiguous. This CDR3 spans 13 amino acids. V lost 4 bases and J 3 bases, leaving 8 bases between the germline ends. Per germline, CDR1 SGHNT and CDR2 YYREEE (reference sequence). This CDR3 reads CASSAGANQPQHF. In nucleotides, the CDR3 is TGTGCCAGCAGCGCGGGAGCCAATCAGCCCCAGCATTTT.

This clonotype was counted at least ten times. V is TRBV10-3 and J is TRBJ2-7, with 7 bases aligning to TRBD2. This CDR3 comprises 18 residues. With 6 bases clipped from V and 0 bases from J, the junction kept 17 bases outside the gene matches. Germline V gene lookup returns CDR1 ENHRY and CDR2 SYGVKD. CDR3 sequence (DNA): TGTGCCATCAGGGCGGGGGAGGGCTCTTCAGAGGCCTCCTACGAGCAGTACTTC. Residues: CAIRAGEGSSEASYEQYF.

The table lists this clonotype with a count of one. The junction departs from the called germline gene at one end, perhaps through a read error. The V and J genes are TRBV27 and TRBJ1-5; 7 bases align to TRBD1. The CDR3 sequence is 16 residues long. CDR1 and CDR2 from the germline V gene are MNHEY and SMNVEV (reference sequence). This CDR3 is CASYSRRDRGNQLQHF. The CDR3, as DNA: TGTGCCAGCTATTCTCGCCGGGACAGAGGCAATCAGCTCCAGCATTTT.

This clonotype has ten or more counts. This chain joins TRBV12-5 and TRBJ2-2; D is unresolved. Germline V lookup: CDR1 LGHNT, CDR2 FRNRAP. CDR3 length: 12 amino acids. The germline V and J ends were trimmed by 6 bases and 0 bases, with 2 bases remaining between them. The DNA of the CDR3 is TGTGCTAGTGGCCCGAACACCGGGGAGCTGTTTTTT. The encoded protein is CASGPNTGELFF.

This clonotype was recorded a few times. The chain is built from TRBV5-8 and TRBJ1-2; no definite D call. The CDR3 totals 15 residues. V lost 4 bases and J lost 0, with 13 bases in between. CDR1 is SGHTS and CDR2 is YDEGEE in the germline V gene. The CDR3, as DNA: TGTGCCAGCAGCAAGGAGCGCCTAGCTAACTATGGCTACACCTTC. Translating gives CASSKERLANYGYTF.

The V gene is TRBV6-1, the J gene TRBJ2-1; 11 bases are a match to TRBD2. V lost 2 bases to trimming and J lost 2 bases; unmatched junction nucleotides: 5. From germline, CDR1 is MNHNS and CDR2 SASEGT. The CDR3 length is 17 residues. CDR3 region: CASSEMEGLAAYNEQFF. Here the CDR3 DNA reads TGTGCCAGCAGTGAAATGGAGGGACTAGCGGCCTACAATGAGCAGTTCTTC.

This clonotype was detected ten times or more. The chain joins TRBV2 to TRBJ1-2; 7 bases agree with TRBD1. The CDR3 has 15 amino acids. V dropped 7 bases and J dropped 0; count of bases not matched to a gene: 8. The germline gives CDR1 SNHLY, CDR2 FYNNEI. The CDR3 DNA follows: TGTGCCAGCACAGGGGGTCTACGATCTAACTATGGCTACACCTTC. This encodes CASTGGLRSNYGYTF.

As for this clonotype: A much larger clone lies one base from this, so it may be a read error. V is TRBV12-3 or TRBV12-4 and J is TRBJ2-5; the D gene could be TRBD1 or TRBD2 (11 bases each). This CDR3 contains 22 residues. Trimming cost V 6 bases and J 3 bases, with 38 bases left between them. This CDR3 reads CASSLGQGASLAGGAGKETQYF. In nucleotides, the CDR3 is TGTGCCAGCAGCCTAGGACAGGGGGCTTCCCTAGCGGGAGGAGCGGGGAAAGAGACCCAGTACTTC.

This clonotype was seen at least ten times. The genes are TRBV4-1 and TRBJ2-3; D is tentatively TRBD1 or TRBD2 (7 bases each). CDR1 is MGHRA, CDR2 YSYEKL, per germline. The CDR3 consists of 16 residues. The V gene lost 2 bases and the J gene lost 3 bases, with 15 bases spanning the gap. CDR3 amino acids: CASSQRLAGGTDTQYF. The CDR3 bases are TGCGCCAGCAGCCAACGACTAGCAGGGGGGACAGATACGCAGTATTTT.

This chain connects TRBV5-6 to TRBJ2-7; the D is unclear. CDR1 and CDR2 from the germline V gene are SGHDT and YYEEEE. The V end lost 3 bases, the J end lost 4 bases, and 5 bases lay between the germline ends. The CDR3 runs 11 residues. In nucleotides, the CDR3 is TGTGCCAGCAGCTCGCAATACGAGCAGTACTTC. Translation gives CASSSQYEQYF.

This clonotype appeared many times. V and J are TRBV2 and TRBJ2-3; D might be TRBD1 (6 bases). The CDR3 is made up of 15 amino acids. The V end was cut by 8 bases, the J end by 5 bases, with 20 bases between. Germline loops: CDR1 SNHLY, CDR2 FYNNEI. The CDR3 bases are TGTGCCAGCCTACGAAGGGACACAAGAATAGATACGCAGTATTTT. Translated: CASLRRDTRIDTQYF.

This clonotype came up many times. The rearrangement uses TRBV20-1 and TRBJ1-3; D gene uncertain. The CDR3 is 15 amino acids. Trimming stripped 3 bases from V and 0 bases from J, with 12 bases between. CDR1 and CDR2 from the germline V gene are DFQATT and SNEGSKA (reference sequence). The CDR3 sequence is CSASGLPTSGNTIYF. In nucleotides, the CDR3 is TGCAGTGCTAGTGGGCTCCCGACCTCTGGAAACACCATATATTTT.

The rearrangement links TRBV20-1 to TRBJ2-1, with D possibly called TRBD1 or TRBD2 (5 bases each). Trimming removed 2 bases at V and 9 bases at J, with 14 bases between. CDR1 is DFQATT, CDR2 SNEGSKA, per germline (reference sequence). This CDR3 region has 13 residues. CDR3 residues: CSARLWGTSEQFF. CDR3 DNA: TGCAGTGCTAGACTGTGGGGGACCTCTGAGCAGTTCTTC.

Ten or more counts support this clonotype. The chain links TRBV10-2 to TRBJ1-5; possibly TRBD1 for D (6 bases). The V and J ends lost 5 bases and 7 bases respectively, with 15 bases between them. The germline gives CDR1 WSHSY, CDR2 SAAADI. The CDR3 length is 14 residues. CDR3 nucleotide sequence: TGCGCCAGCAGTTTAACAGGGACCGAGCAGCCCCAGCATTTT. Translating gives CASSLTGTEQPQHF.

The V gene is TRBV27, the J gene TRBJ2-7; a possible D gene is TRBD1 (6 bases). Trimming stripped 6 bases from V and 4 bases from J, with 19 bases between. The CDR3 has 15 amino acids. Germline CDR1 and CDR2: MNHEY and SMNVEV (reference sequence). The CDR3 loop reads CASSREGVIRYEQYF. In DNA form, the CDR3 reads TGTGCCAGCAGCAGAGAGGGGGTAATCAGGTACGAGCAGTACTTC.

This clonotype was picked up a small number of times. The chain combines TRBV5-8 with TRBJ2-4, with TRBD1 identical over 7 bases. Germline V gives CDR1 SGHTS, CDR2 YDEGEE. The CDR3 totals 18 residues. V was clipped by 0 bases and J by 0 bases; unmatched bases: 9. As DNA, the CDR3 is TGTGCCAGCAGCTTGGCGTGGAAGGGGGCAATAGCCAAAAACATTCAGTACTTC. It yields the protein CASSLAWKGAIAKNIQYF.

This clonotype showed up many times. The chain joins TRBV3-1 to TRBJ2-3; 9 positions match TRBD2. The CDR3 covers 17 residues. Germline V gene lookup returns CDR1 LGHDT and CDR2 YNNKEL (reference sequence). V lost 3 bases to trimming and J lost 0 bases; unmatched junction nucleotides: 7. DNA of the CDR3: TGTGCCAGCAGCCATCCCCCGACTAGCGGTAGCACAGATACGCAGTATTTT. Its protein is CASSHPPTSGSTDTQYF.

This clonotype was observed at least ten times. This chain connects TRBV28 to TRBJ2-4; no firm D call. The germline gives CDR1 MDHEN, CDR2 SYDVKM. Trimming stripped 7 bases from V and 0 bases from J, with 7 bases between. The CDR3 runs to 13 residues. The CDR3 is CASIGPAKNIQYF. CDR3 DNA: TGTGCCAGCATTGGACCAGCCAAAAACATTCAGTACTTC.

The chain recombines TRBV7-2 with TRBJ1-1; D remains ambiguous. CDR1 and CDR2 from the germline V gene are SGHTA and FQGNSA. The CDR3 sequence is 13 residues long. V was trimmed by 5 bases and J by 11 bases, leaving 18 bases between them. DNA for the CDR3: TGTGCCAGCAGCCTACAATCCCGTAGTGGGGCTTTCTTT. Its translation: CASSLQSRSGAFF.

The chain recombines TRBV7-9 with TRBJ2-2; TRBD1 agrees at 12 bases. This CDR3 has 19 amino acids. The ends lost 5 bases at V and 1 base at J; junction bases unmatched: 11. Germline-derived CDR1 and CDR2 are SEHNR and FQNEAQ (reference sequence). DNA for the CDR3: TGTGCCAGCAGCCACAACCGGGACAGGGGGCTTATGAACACCGGGGAGCTGTTTTTT. It codes for CASSHNRDRGLMNTGELFF.

Ten or more counts support this clonotype. The chain has TRBV11-3 and TRBJ2-3; 9 bases line up with TRBD2. Germline CDR1 SGHNT, CDR2 YENEEA. This CDR3 has 17 amino acids. J was trimmed by 6 bases and V by 4 bases; bases with no gene match: 14. Here the CDR3 DNA reads TGTGCCAGCAGCTCGGGGCCCGGGGGACTAGCCTTCGATACGCAGTATTTT. As protein: CASSSGPGGLAFDTQYF.

This chain joins TRBV28 and TRBJ1-2; no clear D gene. The germline gives CDR1 MDHEN, CDR2 SYDVKM. V shed 5 bases and J shed 8 bases, with 15 bases lying between them. This CDR3 has 13 residues. The DNA of the CDR3 is TGTGCCAGCAGTGTCGGGGATCTTTCAGGCTACACCTTC. The encoded protein is CASSVGDLSGYTF.

The sample holds many counts of this clonotype. The chain is built from TRBV30 and TRBJ2-1, with 9 bases identical to TRBD2. The CDR3 spans 16 residues. Per germline, CDR1 GTSNPN and CDR2 SVGIG (reference sequence). With V trimmed by 3 bases and J by 4 bases, 10 bases remained unmatched. CDR3 in DNA: TGTGCCTGGAGCGCTCTCGCGGGAGGGTCTTACAATGAGCAGTTCTTC. This encodes CAWSALAGGSYNEQFF. Filled out from reference TRBV30 and TRBJ2-1, the complete variable domain reads SQTIHQWPATLVQPVGSPLSLECTVEGTSNPNLYWYRQAAGRGLQLLFYSVGIGQISSEVPQNLSASRPQDRQFILSSKKLLLSDSGFYLCAWSALAGGSYNEQFFGPGTRLTVL.

This clonotype was recorded at least ten times. The chain combines TRBV6-2 or TRBV6-3 with TRBJ2-7, with D perhaps matching TRBD2 (5 bases). CDR3 length: 16 residues. Looked up from germline, CDR1 is MNHEY and CDR2 is SVGEGT. Trimming stripped 6 bases from V and 4 bases from J, with 22 bases between. CDR3 residues: CASSPFGGGVTYEQYF. For the CDR3, the DNA is TGTGCCAGCAGCCCCTTTGGTGGAGGTGTTACTTACGAGCAGTACTTC.

This clonotype was counted between two and nine times. This rearrangement joins TRBV14 to TRBJ2-3; either TRBD1 or TRBD2 may supply D (6 bases each). V dropped 4 bases and J dropped 8 bases, with 19 bases sitting between them. There are 15 residues in the CDR3. Germline V gene data show CDR1 as SGHDN and CDR2 as FVKESK. The CDR3: CASSLLRGLSTTQYF. CDR3 nucleotides: TGTGCCAGCAGCCTCCTCCGGGGGCTATCGACTACGCAGTATTTT.

In its sample, this clonotype was seen many times. The V call is TRBV29-1, the J call TRBJ2-5; 8 nucleotides line up with TRBD1. V shed 2 bases and J 7 bases; nucleotides not matched to a gene: 6. This CDR3 region has 13 residues. The V gene's germline CDR1 is SQVTM and CDR2 ANQGSEA. The CDR3 bases are TGCAGCGTTGAATGGTGGGGGACAGGGACCCAGTACTTC. It translates to CSVEWWGTGTQYF.

This clonotype appeared a few times. This rearrangement joins TRBV20-1 to TRBJ2-3, with 13 positions matching TRBD2. CDR1 is DFQATT, CDR2 SNEGSKA, per germline (reference sequence). The junction had 17 bases not matched to a gene; V was cut back by 8 bases and J by 6 bases. The CDR3 is 17 residues long. CDR3 loop: CSYGGGTSGGAGDTQYF. CDR3 bases: TGCAGTTACGGGGGGGGTACTAGCGGGGGGGCAGGGGATACGCAGTATTTT.